The clone carrying this T cell receptor (beta chain) was observed a handful of times. Time point defined: after neoadjuvant nivolumab, at surgical resection. Stage II-IVA oral cavity squamous cell carcinoma was new and untreated by systemic or radiation therapy. Produced via immunoSEQ multiplex PCR; TCRdb's table is partial and in-frame only. The sample carries tens of thousands of clones, 27% recorded once. This sample stems from a study of neoadjuvant anti-PD-1 for oral cavity cancer. Germline-derived CDR1 and CDR2 are MDHEN and SYDVKM. The CDR3 loop spans 14 amino acids. Trimming took off 1 base at V and 0 bases at J, with 6 bases between the two ends.

The chain employs TRBV28 and TRBJ1-2; D not resolved. Specimen: tumor tissue, collected after nivolumab (anti-PD-1) treatment. The clonotype was recovered from a person aged 40 to 85 with oral cavity squamous cell carcinoma. As DNA, the CDR3 is TGTGCCAGCAGTTTATTTCGGACTAACTATGGCTACACCTTC. It yields the protein CASSLFRTNYGYTF.